Given below is one TCR beta chain in context. Its cognate antigen is unknown. The assay ran at deep level. Only in-frame clones appear in the TCRdb table, and some are missing; sequencing was by immunoSEQ multiplex PCR. In the table there are around 940,000 clones, approximately 80% of which are singletons. Per germline, CDR1 KGHSH and CDR2 LQKENI. V shed 10 bases and J shed 6 bases, with 18 bases lying between them. This CDR3 has 13 residues. This entry is derived from a study of shared clonotypes between healthy human individuals. About the research overall: Plates per donor: three CD4 naive, three CD4 memory, two CD8 naive, one CD8 memory. Points from the study as a whole: Approximately 5% was the fraction of naive CD4 clonotypes found shared across a handful of donors. In general, naive subsets displayed greater estimated richness than memory subsets did.

The sequenced material came from memory CD4+ T cells sorted from blood. Noted subset: CD45RA-negative fraction. The chain has TRBV18 and TRBJ1-2, with D maybe TRBD1 (5 bases). This clonotype was sampled from a man aged 18 to 35 in good health. CDR3 loop: CATRAGTLNGYTF. DNA for the CDR3: TGTGCCACCCGGGCGGGGACCCTTAATGGCTACACCTTC.